Listed below are T cell receptor beta chains from one sample, sequenced in a study of PD-1 blockade in mismatch repair-deficient tumors. Sequenced by immunoSEQ multiplex PCR; TCRdb stores in-frame clones only, minus some. The sample consists of about 22,000 clones, about 83% of them appearing once. Sequencing used peripheral blood, obtained 2 weeks after starting pembrolizumab. Receptor source: an adult with mismatch repair-deficient cancer. The CDR3 runs from the conserved cysteine through the conserved F or W. Each record gives: V gene, clone size, D gene, CDR3 protein. The D gene is left open where the match is weak. Some rows have no size entry. The others give once, few or many, or a class for an expanded clone.

v_gene: TRBV7-2
abundance: -
d_gene: -
CDR3aa: CASSSGAYTGELFF

v_gene: TRBV7-3
abundance: -
d_gene: TRBD2
CDR3aa: CASSLLGLAETTGELFF

v_gene: TRBV6-5
abundance: -
d_gene: -
CDR3aa: CASSYQGGDGYTF

v_gene: TRBV7-9
abundance: -
d_gene: TRBD1
CDR3aa: CASSGDRGTSGANVLTF

v_gene: TRBV7-9
abundance: -
d_gene: TRBD2
CDR3aa: CATRPRLAGVQGEQFF

v_gene: TRBV29-1
abundance: -
d_gene: -
CDR3aa: CSVGGRFTNYGYTF

v_gene: TRBV28
abundance: -
d_gene: -
CDR3aa: CASSFLFDEQYF

v_gene: TRBV19
abundance: medium-sized
d_gene: TRBD2
CDR3aa: CASSISGLSRYEQYF

v_gene: TRBV4-2
abundance: -
d_gene: TRBD1
CDR3aa: CASSQGQGGGYTF

v_gene: TRBV7-4
abundance: -
d_gene: TRBD1
CDR3aa: CASSSRIMTGMRTGELFF

v_gene: TRBV29-1
abundance: -
d_gene: -
CDR3aa: CSVGVTEAFF

v_gene: TRBV5-1
abundance: -
d_gene: TRBD2
CDR3aa: CASSHLLAGGGETQYF

v_gene: TRBV29-1
abundance: -
d_gene: -
CDR3aa: CSGNSGRTDTQYF

v_gene: TRBV19
abundance: -
d_gene: TRBD1
CDR3aa: CASSIDFGTGISTQYF

v_gene: TRBV11-3
abundance: -
d_gene: -
CDR3aa: CASSLGPFRTSNEKLFF

v_gene: TRBV4-1
abundance: -
d_gene: -
CDR3aa: CASSQAGQSSTDTQYF

v_gene: TRBV28
abundance: -
d_gene: -
CDR3aa: CASSLRTQSTDTQYF

v_gene: TRBV7-8
abundance: -
d_gene: -
CDR3aa: CASSSGVTGTEQYF

v_gene: TRBV19
abundance: -
d_gene: -
CDR3aa: CASSKRKDREGYTF

v_gene: TRBV6-5
abundance: -
d_gene: -
CDR3aa: CASSRPQETQYF

v_gene: TRBV7-9
abundance: few
d_gene: -
CDR3aa: CASSRSENQPQHF

v_gene: TRBV5-1
abundance: -
d_gene: -
CDR3aa: CASSQPAGPARIDTQYF

v_gene: TRBV11-1
abundance: -
d_gene: -
CDR3aa: CASSLAREAETQYF

v_gene: TRBV5-6
abundance: -
d_gene: TRBD2
CDR3aa: CASGRALAGELFF

v_gene: TRBV4-1
abundance: -
d_gene: -
CDR3aa: CASSQDWGEDTQYF

v_gene: TRBV4-3
abundance: -
d_gene: TRBD2
CDR3aa: CASSQDLAGGPDTQYF

v_gene: TRBV6-1
abundance: -
d_gene: TRBD1
CDR3aa: CASPAGQGTTEAFF

v_gene: TRBV5-1
abundance: -
d_gene: -
CDR3aa: CAMRDPWGHINTEAFF

v_gene: TRBV18
abundance: -
d_gene: TRBD1
CDR3aa: CASSPNRGSTEAFF

v_gene: TRBV11-3
abundance: -
d_gene: -
CDR3aa: CASSLSLVGTQNTGELFF

v_gene: TRBV19
abundance: -
d_gene: TRBD1
CDR3aa: CASSISGTGNTEAFF

v_gene: TRBV6-1
abundance: -
d_gene: TRBD2
CDR3aa: CASSELAGSYNEQFF

v_gene: TRBV5-6
abundance: once
d_gene: -
CDR3aa: CASSFSPTEGQYF

v_gene: TRBV27
abundance: -
d_gene: TRBD2
CDR3aa: CASSWAAGGTGELFF

v_gene: TRBV6-1
abundance: -
d_gene: -
CDR3aa: CASTQGPSVSYEQYF

v_gene: TRBV5-6
abundance: -
d_gene: -
CDR3aa: CASSLLDSREKLFF

v_gene: TRBV5-6
abundance: -
d_gene: -
CDR3aa: CASSLGVSRETQYF

v_gene: TRBV21-1
abundance: -
d_gene: -
CDR3aa: CASSIYRASAATNEKLFF

v_gene: TRBV6-5
abundance: -
d_gene: -
CDR3aa: CASRPEGGDGYTF